Given below is one T cell receptor beta chain in context. Its antigen is as yet unknown. What was sequenced were expressed TCRB transcripts, since all of the isolated RNA had been reverse transcribed. Here immunoSEQ multiplex PCR was the method, and the copy in TCRdb shows in-frame clones only, minus some. This table has around 16,000 clones, about 70% appearing once. This entry is derived from a study of beta chain features in type 1 diabetes. Study outcomes and limitations: Moderate yet significant TCRB CDR3 shortening was seen in Type 1 diabetes patients in all four CD4+ subsets.

The origin of this receptor is a man in his thirties or forties with type 1 diabetes. Source material: stem cell memory CD4+ T cells from blood.

DNA of the CDR3: TGTGCCAGTAACGGCCTAGGTCAGCCCCAGCATTTT. Encoded protein: CASNGLGQPQHF. The J gene is TRBJ1-5, the V gene TRBV19, with D unresolved. Germline V CDR1 and CDR2: LNHDA, SQIVND (reference sequence). The CDR3 consists of 12 residues. Trimming cost V 7 bases and J 6 bases, with 10 bases left between them.